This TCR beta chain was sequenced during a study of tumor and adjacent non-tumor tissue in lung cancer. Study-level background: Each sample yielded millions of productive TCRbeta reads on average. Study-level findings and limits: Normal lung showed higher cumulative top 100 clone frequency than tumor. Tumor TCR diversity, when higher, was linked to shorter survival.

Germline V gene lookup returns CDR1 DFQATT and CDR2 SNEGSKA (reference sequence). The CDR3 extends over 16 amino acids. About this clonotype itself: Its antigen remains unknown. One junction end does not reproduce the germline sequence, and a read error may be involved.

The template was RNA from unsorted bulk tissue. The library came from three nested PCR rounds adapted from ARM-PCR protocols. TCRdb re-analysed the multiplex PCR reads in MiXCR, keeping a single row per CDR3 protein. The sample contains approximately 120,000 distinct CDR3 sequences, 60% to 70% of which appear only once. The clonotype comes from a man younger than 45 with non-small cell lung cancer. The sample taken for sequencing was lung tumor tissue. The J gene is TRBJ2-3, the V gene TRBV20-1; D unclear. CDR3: CSASAAYVRSTETQYF. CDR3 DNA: TGCAGTGCTAGCGCCGCCTATGTACGGAGCACAGAAACGCAGTATTTT.